This T cell receptor beta chain was sequenced in a study of response to subunit inactivated influenza vaccine. TCRdb re-called the RT-PCR reads with MiXCR, one entry per CDR3 protein. Of about 540,000 distinct CDR3 sequences listed, roughly 23% were seen once; the top ten hold roughly 2.8%. The CDR3 has 14 residues. J was trimmed by 8 bases and V by 6 bases; bases with no gene match: 13. The same sample was also studied in work on T cells expressing NK-cell markers. That investigation notes: Researchers built TCR beta cDNA using 5'RACE template switching with UMIs. Sequencing of TCR beta repertoires drew on sorted CD3+CD56+NKG2C+, CD3+CD56+NKG2C- and CD3+CD56-NKG2C+ T cells. Dominant NKG2C+ clonotype frequencies of roughly 1.0-8% of CD8+ T cells were measured in roughly 6 donors. The study left the HCMV specificity of expanded NKG2C+ T cell clones unresolved.

The source of this sequence is a man in his fifties or sixties who received an inactivated influenza vaccine. This chain joins TRBV12-3 or TRBV12-4 and TRBJ2-7; 7 bases match TRBD2. The input for sequencing was CD4+ T cells sorted from PBMCs, taken 11 to 12 days after vaccination. The DNA for the CDR3 is TGTGCCAGCAGCTTTGCGGGAGCCCAGGGTAAGCAGTACTTC. Translating gives CASSFAGAQGKQYF.